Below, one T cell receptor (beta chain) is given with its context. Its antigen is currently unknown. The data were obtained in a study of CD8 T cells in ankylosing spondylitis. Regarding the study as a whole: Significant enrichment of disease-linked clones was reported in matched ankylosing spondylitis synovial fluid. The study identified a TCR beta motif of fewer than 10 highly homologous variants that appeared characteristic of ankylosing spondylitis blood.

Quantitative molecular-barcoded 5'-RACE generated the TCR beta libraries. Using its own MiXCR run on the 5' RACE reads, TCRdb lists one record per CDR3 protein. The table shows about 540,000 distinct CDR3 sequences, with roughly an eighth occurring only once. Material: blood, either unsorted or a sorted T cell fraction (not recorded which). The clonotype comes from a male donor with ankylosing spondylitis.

CDR3 region: CASPVRLISNQPQHF. In DNA, the CDR3 is TGTGCCAGCCCCGTCAGGCTAATAAGCAATCAGCCCCAGCATTTT. The chain joins TRBV27 to TRBJ1-5; D is ambiguous. Germline V lookup: CDR1 MNHEY, CDR2 SMNVEV (reference sequence). The CDR3 length is 15 residues. Trimming shortened V by 8 bases and J by 1 base, and 15 bases separated the two germline ends.